A single sample is the source of the 26 T cell receptor beta chains below, sequenced in a study of cytotoxic CD8 clonotypes in ibrutinib-treated CLL. TCRdb's copy holds only in-frame clones and misses some; the assay was immunoSEQ multiplex PCR. The sample contains hundreds of thousands of clones, 67% of which appear only once. The sample in question was PBMCs, obtained after 36 months of ibrutinib treatment. These receptors were taken from a human donor with chronic lymphocytic leukemia.

The chain joins TRBV4-3 to TRBJ2-4; 8 nucleotides match TRBD2. Per the germline V gene, CDR1 is LGHNA and CDR2 is YSLEER. Trimming removed 1 base from V and 4 bases from J; junction bases left unmatched: 9. This CDR3 region has 17 residues. The CDR3 region has the DNA TGCGCCAGCAGCCAAGGTTTGCGGGGACTAGGGAAAAACATTCAGTACTTC. Translating it yields CASSQGLRGLGKNIQYF.

The chain couples TRBV28 to TRBJ2-1; tentative D call: TRBD1 (6 bases). The CDR3 totals 13 residues. Germline lookup yields CDR1 MDHEN and CDR2 SYDVKM. The V end lost 5 bases, the J end lost 7 bases, and 12 bases lay between the germline ends. This chain's CDR3 is CASSIGTRNEQFF. In DNA form, the CDR3 reads TGTGCCAGCAGTATCGGGACACGGAATGAGCAGTTCTTC.

J is TRBJ2-7 and V is TRBV7-2; the D is unclear. CDR1 is SGHTA, CDR2 FQGNSA, per germline. Trimming took off 3 bases at V and 2 bases at J, with 8 bases between the two ends. This CDR3 has 13 residues. This chain's CDR3 is CASSFEQTYEQYF. In nucleotides, the CDR3 is TGTGCCAGCAGCTTTGAGCAGACCTACGAGCAGTACTTC. Looking up the rest from reference TRBV7-2 and TRBJ2-7 gives the full variable domain: GAGVSQSPSNKVTEKGKDVELRCDPISGHTALYWYRQSLGQGLEFLIYFQGNSAPDKSGLPSDRFSAERTGGSVSTLTIQRTQQEDSAVYLCASSFEQTYEQYFGPGTRLTVT.

The chain joins TRBV11-2 to TRBJ2-7; 8 bases are shared with TRBD1. The CDR3 consists of 14 residues. With V trimmed by 1 base and J by 3 bases, 2 bases remained unmatched. Germline values: CDR1 SGHAT, CDR2 FQNNGV. CDR3 sequence reads: CASSLGTGNYEQYF. As DNA, the CDR3 is TGTGCCAGCAGCTTAGGGACAGGGAACTACGAGCAGTACTTC. The full variable domain, its missing parts supplied by reference TRBV11-2 and TRBJ2-7, is EAGVAQSPRYKIIEKRQSVAFWCNPISGHATLYWYQQILGQGPKLLIQFQNNGVVDDSQLPKDRFSAERLKGVDSTLKIQPAKLEDSAVYLCASSLGTGNYEQYFGPGTRLTVT.

This chain connects TRBV12-5 to TRBJ2-3, with D perhaps TRBD1 (6 bases). CDR3 length: 15 amino acids. Per the germline V gene, CDR1 is LGHNT and CDR2 is FRNRAP. Trimming left V 6 bases short and J 2 bases short, with 15 bases between. The CDR3: CASGPGQPYTDTQYF. CDR3 sequence (DNA): TGTGCTAGTGGGCCCGGACAGCCTTACACAGATACGCAGTATTTT.

This chain joins TRBV9 and TRBJ2-2; D unclear. The V end lost 0 bases, the J end lost 6 bases, and 12 bases lay between the germline ends. The germline V gene encodes CDR1 SGDLS and CDR2 YYNGEE. This CDR3 is 15 amino acids long. CDR3 DNA: TGTGCCAGCAGCGTAGAGGCAGGATGGGCCGGGGAGCTGTTTTTT. Translation gives CASSVEAGWAGELFF. Full variable domain (remainder filled in from reference TRBV9 and TRBJ2-2): DSGVTQTPKHLITATGQRVTLRCSPRSGDLSVYWYQQSLDQGLQFLIQYYNGEERAKGNILERFSAQQFPDLHSELNLSSLELGDSALYFCASSVEAGWAGELFFGEGSRLTVL.

V is TRBV4-1 and J is TRBJ2-7; TRBD1 agrees at 10 bases. Germline V gives CDR1 MGHRA, CDR2 YSYEKL. The CDR3 is 14 amino acids. The J segment lost 3 bases and the V segment lost 5 bases, leaving 4 bases of the junction unmatched. CDR3 bases: TGCGCCAGCAGCTCGGGACAGGGGAGCTACGAGCAGTACTTC. Translation: CASSSGQGSYEQYF.

The V gene is TRBV9, the J gene TRBJ1-3; 7 nucleotides match TRBD1. This CDR3 has 15 residues. The junction had 2 bases not matched to a gene; V was cut back by 0 bases and J by 2 bases. Germline V gene data show CDR1 as SGDLS and CDR2 as YYNGEE. CDR3 in amino acids: CASSVAGQAGNTIYF. CDR3 coding DNA: TGTGCCAGCAGCGTAGCCGGACAGGCTGGAAACACCATATATTTT.

This chain links TRBV27 with TRBJ2-7; 7 bases line up with TRBD1. V gave up 6 bases and J gave up 1 base; unmatched junction bases: 6. The CDR3 loop spans 14 amino acids. Germline V gives CDR1 MNHEY, CDR2 SMNVEV (reference sequence). The CDR3 DNA sequence: TGTGCCAGCAGCCGAGGGACAGTGTCCTACGAGCAGTACTTC. Its translation: CASSRGTVSYEQYF.

The rearrangement joins TRBV5-6 to TRBJ1-1; D possibly corresponds to TRBD1 (5 bases). Trimming pared 2 bases from V and 0 bases from J, leaving 8 bases between. The germline gives CDR1 SGHDT, CDR2 YYEEEE. The CDR3 is 14 amino acids. CDR3: CASSFGGLNTEAFF. The CDR3, as DNA: TGTGCCAGCAGCTTTGGGGGTTTGAACACTGAAGCTTTCTTT. Combining the CDR3 with reference TRBV5-6 and TRBJ1-1 gives the whole variable domain DAGVTQSPTHLIKTRGQQVTLRCSPKSGHDTVSWYQQALGQGPQFIFQYYEEEERQRGNFPDRFSGHQFPNYSSELNVNALLLGDSALYLCASSFGGLNTEAFFGQGTRLTVV.

This clone was counted a few times. The chain is built from TRBV9 and TRBJ2-3, with TRBD2 matching over 8 bases. CDR1 SGDLS and CDR2 YYNGEE come from the germline V gene. The V and J ends lost 6 bases and 0 bases, in that order; junction bases with no gene match: 12. CDR3 size: 17 residues. The CDR3 sequence is CASNRVGLAGSTDTQYF. CDR3 nucleotide sequence: TGTGCCAGCAACCGAGTAGGATTAGCGGGGAGCACAGATACGCAGTATTTT.

In nucleotides, the CDR3 is TGCGCCAGCAGCTTGGTGGGACTAGCGGGAGTAAGCAATGAGCAGTTCTTC. Protein: CASSLVGLAGVSNEQFF. The rearrangement uses TRBV5-1 and TRBJ2-1, with TRBD2 matching 14 bases. The CDR3 length is 17 residues. J was trimmed by 6 bases and V by 0 bases; bases with no gene match: 5. Germline loops: CDR1 SGHRS, CDR2 YFSETQ.

The gene calls are TRBV4-1 and TRBJ2-7; tentatively, D is TRBD1 (6 bases). The ends were cut back, 2 bases at V and 2 bases at J, with 10 bases in the middle. From germline, CDR1 is MGHRA and CDR2 YSYEKL. This CDR3 region has 14 residues. CDR3 nucleotide sequence: TGCGCCAGCAGCCAATATCAGGGGCCCTACGAGCAGTACTTC. Encoded protein: CASSQYQGPYEQYF.

This clone was seen a handful of times. This sequence joins TRBV19 and TRBJ1-1; D is undetermined. In germline, CDR1 is LNHDA, CDR2 SQIVND (reference sequence). The V gene lost 10 bases and the J gene lost 5 bases, with 17 bases spanning the gap. CDR3 length: 13 amino acids. CDR3 in DNA: TGTGCCACCACCGGCCAGCCGGGGACTGAAGCTTTCTTT. Translation gives CATTGQPGTEAFF.

The J gene is TRBJ1-6, the V gene TRBV10-3, with TRBD1 matching 9 bases. CDR1 is ENHRY and CDR2 is SYGVKD in the germline V gene. The CDR3 is made up of 13 amino acids. The junction had 2 bases not matched to a gene; V was cut back by 7 bases and J by 7 bases. For the CDR3, the DNA is TGTGCCATCAATGACAGGGGGAATTCACCCCTCCACTTT. Translating it yields CAINDRGNSPLHF.

This sequence joins TRBV29-1 and TRBJ2-2; 11 bases are a match to TRBD2. V shed 7 bases, J shed 8 bases, and the junction held 15 bases outside the gene matches. This CDR3 comprises 16 residues. CDR1 is SQVTM and CDR2 is ANQGSEA in the germline V gene. CDR3 DNA: TGCAGCGCACGCCGAGGACTAGCGGGCCGAAGTGGGGAGCTGTTTTTT. This sequence encodes CSARRGLAGRSGELFF.

V gene TRBV7-2 combines with J gene TRBJ2-1; the match to TRBD2 covers 10 bases. CDR3 size: 17 residues. Germline V gene data show CDR1 as SGHTA and CDR2 as FQGNSA. Unmatched junction bases numbered 16, after V lost 4 bases and J lost 10 bases. The CDR3 bases are TGTGCCAGCAGCTCAACCACAGGGGGACTAGCGAGAGGAGAGCAGTTCTTC. This codes for CASSSTTGGLARGEQFF.

This sequence joins TRBV9 and TRBJ2-4; 12 bases are shared with TRBD2. This CDR3 region has 16 residues. The V and J ends lost 0 bases and 3 bases, in that order; junction bases with no gene match: 1. Germline lookup yields CDR1 SGDLS and CDR2 YYNGEE. CDR3 sequence (DNA): TGTGCCAGCAGCGTAGGACTAGCGGGGGACAAAAACATTCAGTACTTC. Translating gives CASSVGLAGDKNIQYF.

The chain carries TRBV5-1 and TRBJ1-6; 9 nucleotides agree with TRBD1. The V gene's germline CDR1 is SGHRS and CDR2 YFSETQ. This CDR3 spans 16 amino acids. V gave up 0 bases and J gave up 11 bases; unmatched junction bases: 9. CDR3 region: CASSLVTGGPRTPLHF. DNA for the CDR3: TGCGCCAGCAGCTTGGTGACAGGGGGACCCAGGACACCCCTCCACTTT.

The chain couples TRBV27 to TRBJ2-7, with D possibly TRBD2 on 5 matching bases. Germline V gene data show CDR1 as MNHEY and CDR2 as SMNVEV (reference sequence). This CDR3 region has 18 residues. The V and J ends lost 2 bases and 0 bases respectively, with 20 bases between them. CDR3 amino acids: CASSLLPPSDSSSYEQYF. CDR3 in DNA: TGTGCCAGCAGTTTACTACCCCCTTCGGACTCGAGCTCCTACGAGCAGTACTTC.

This clone was found a few times. The chain carries TRBV4-1 and TRBJ1-2; 12 bases align to TRBD1. Losses at the gene ends were 1 base for V and 3 bases for J; bases not matched to a gene: 15. Germline V gene lookup returns CDR1 MGHRA and CDR2 YSYEKL. There are 20 residues in the CDR3. CDR3 DNA: TGCGCCAGCAGCCAAGCTCAATCCGGGACAGGGGGCTCCAGGGACTATGGCTACACCTTC. Protein sequence: CASSQAQSGTGGSRDYGYTF.

The CDR3: CASSGMRDTQYF. CDR3 coding DNA: TGTGCCAGCAGCGGAATGAGAGATACGCAGTATTTT. The V call is TRBV9, the J call TRBJ2-3; D remains ambiguous. In germline, CDR1 is SGDLS, CDR2 YYNGEE. The CDR3 extends over 12 amino acids. Trimming took off 3 bases at V and 5 bases at J, with 7 bases between the two ends.

V and J are TRBV29-1 and TRBJ1-2; D remains unclear. The CDR3 sequence is 13 residues long. Trimming stripped 6 bases from V and 6 bases from J, with 17 bases between. Germline V gene data show CDR1 as SQVTM and CDR2 as ANQGSEA. For the CDR3, the DNA is TGCAGCGTGCCTATTATGCTTGGGGATGGCTACACCTTC. It translates to CSVPIMLGDGYTF.

V usage is TRBV29-1 and J usage is TRBJ1-5, with 7 bases identical to TRBD1. Trimming took 2 bases from V and 2 from J; bases not matched to a gene: 3. The germline gives CDR1 SQVTM, CDR2 ANQGSEA. The length of the CDR3 is 14 residues. CDR3 residues: CSVERGLGNQPQHF. CDR3 sequence (DNA): TGCAGCGTTGAAAGGGGGCTGGGCAATCAGCCCCAGCATTTT.

V usage is TRBV19 and J usage is TRBJ1-1; D is perhaps TRBD1 (5 bases). The ends were cut back, 11 bases at V and 4 bases at J, with 23 bases in the middle. The CDR3 consists of 15 residues. CDR1 is LNHDA, CDR2 SQIVND, per germline (reference sequence). In DNA form, the CDR3 reads TGTGCCGCAGGAGTAACAGGTCACAGTGGCACTGAAGCTTTCTTT. Protein product: CAAGVTGHSGTEAFF.

This chain connects TRBV5-1 to TRBJ1-2; maybe TRBD1 (6 bases). The V end was cut by 7 bases, the J end by 2 bases, with 12 bases between. Germline CDR1 and CDR2: SGHRS and YFSETQ. The CDR3 runs 13 residues. The CDR3 nucleotides read TGCGCCAGCGGCCCCGGGACAAACTATGGCTACACCTTC. This codes for CASGPGTNYGYTF.